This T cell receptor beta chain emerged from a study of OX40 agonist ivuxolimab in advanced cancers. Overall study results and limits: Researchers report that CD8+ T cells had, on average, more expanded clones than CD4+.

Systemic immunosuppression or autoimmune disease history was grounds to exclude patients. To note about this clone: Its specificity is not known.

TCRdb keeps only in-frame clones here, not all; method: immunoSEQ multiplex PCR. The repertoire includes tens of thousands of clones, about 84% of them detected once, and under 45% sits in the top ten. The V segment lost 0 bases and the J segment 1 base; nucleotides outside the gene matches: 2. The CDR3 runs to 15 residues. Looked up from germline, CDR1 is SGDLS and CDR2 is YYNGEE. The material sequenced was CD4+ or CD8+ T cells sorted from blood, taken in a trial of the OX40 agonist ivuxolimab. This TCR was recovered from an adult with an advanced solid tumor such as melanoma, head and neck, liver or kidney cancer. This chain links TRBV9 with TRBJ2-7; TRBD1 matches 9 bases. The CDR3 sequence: CASSVEGQGSYEQYF. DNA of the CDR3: TGTGCCAGCAGCGTAGAAGGACAGGGGTCCTACGAGCAGTACTTC.